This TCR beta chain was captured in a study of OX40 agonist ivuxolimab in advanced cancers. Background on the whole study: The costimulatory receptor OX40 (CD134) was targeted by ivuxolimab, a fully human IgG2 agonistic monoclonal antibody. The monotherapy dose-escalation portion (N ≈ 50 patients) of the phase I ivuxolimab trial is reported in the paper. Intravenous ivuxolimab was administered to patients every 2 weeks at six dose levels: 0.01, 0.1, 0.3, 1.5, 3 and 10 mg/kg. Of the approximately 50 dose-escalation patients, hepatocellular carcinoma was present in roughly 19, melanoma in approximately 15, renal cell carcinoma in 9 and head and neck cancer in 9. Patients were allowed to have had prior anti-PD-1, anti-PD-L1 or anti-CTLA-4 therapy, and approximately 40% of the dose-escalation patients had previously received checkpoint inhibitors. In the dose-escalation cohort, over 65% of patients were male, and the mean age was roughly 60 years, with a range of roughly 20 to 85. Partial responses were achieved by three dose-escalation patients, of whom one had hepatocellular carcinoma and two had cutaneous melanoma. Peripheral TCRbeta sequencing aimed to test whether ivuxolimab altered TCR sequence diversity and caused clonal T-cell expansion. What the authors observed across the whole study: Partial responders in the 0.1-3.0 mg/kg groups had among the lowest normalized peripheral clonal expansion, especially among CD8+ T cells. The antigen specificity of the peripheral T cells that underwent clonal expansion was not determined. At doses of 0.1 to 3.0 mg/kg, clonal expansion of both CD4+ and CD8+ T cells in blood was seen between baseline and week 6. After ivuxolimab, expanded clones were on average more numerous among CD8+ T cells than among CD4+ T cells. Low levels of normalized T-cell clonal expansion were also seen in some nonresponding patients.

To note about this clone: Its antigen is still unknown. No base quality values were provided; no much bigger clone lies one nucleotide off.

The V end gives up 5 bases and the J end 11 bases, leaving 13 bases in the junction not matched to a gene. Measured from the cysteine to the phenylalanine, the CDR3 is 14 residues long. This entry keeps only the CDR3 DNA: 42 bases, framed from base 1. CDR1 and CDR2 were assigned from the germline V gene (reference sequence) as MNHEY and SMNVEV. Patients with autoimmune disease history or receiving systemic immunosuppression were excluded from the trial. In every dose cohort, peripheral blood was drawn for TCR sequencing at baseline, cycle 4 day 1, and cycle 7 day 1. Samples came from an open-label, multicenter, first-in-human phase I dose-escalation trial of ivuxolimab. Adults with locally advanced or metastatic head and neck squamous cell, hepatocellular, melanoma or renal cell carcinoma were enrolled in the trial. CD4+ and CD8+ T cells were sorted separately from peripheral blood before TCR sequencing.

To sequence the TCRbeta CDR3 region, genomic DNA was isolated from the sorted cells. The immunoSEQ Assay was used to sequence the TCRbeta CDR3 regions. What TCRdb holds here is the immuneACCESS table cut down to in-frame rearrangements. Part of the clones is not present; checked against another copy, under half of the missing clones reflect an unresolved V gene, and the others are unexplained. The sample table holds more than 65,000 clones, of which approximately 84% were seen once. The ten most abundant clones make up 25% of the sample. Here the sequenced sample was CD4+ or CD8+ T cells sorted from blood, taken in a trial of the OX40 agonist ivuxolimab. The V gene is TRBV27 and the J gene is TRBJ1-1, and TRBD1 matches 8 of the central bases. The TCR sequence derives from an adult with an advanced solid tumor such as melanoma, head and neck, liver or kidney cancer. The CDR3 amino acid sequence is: CASSLSGTGGTAFF. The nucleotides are TGTGCCAGCAGTCTCTCCGGGACAGGAGGAACGGCTTTCTTT.